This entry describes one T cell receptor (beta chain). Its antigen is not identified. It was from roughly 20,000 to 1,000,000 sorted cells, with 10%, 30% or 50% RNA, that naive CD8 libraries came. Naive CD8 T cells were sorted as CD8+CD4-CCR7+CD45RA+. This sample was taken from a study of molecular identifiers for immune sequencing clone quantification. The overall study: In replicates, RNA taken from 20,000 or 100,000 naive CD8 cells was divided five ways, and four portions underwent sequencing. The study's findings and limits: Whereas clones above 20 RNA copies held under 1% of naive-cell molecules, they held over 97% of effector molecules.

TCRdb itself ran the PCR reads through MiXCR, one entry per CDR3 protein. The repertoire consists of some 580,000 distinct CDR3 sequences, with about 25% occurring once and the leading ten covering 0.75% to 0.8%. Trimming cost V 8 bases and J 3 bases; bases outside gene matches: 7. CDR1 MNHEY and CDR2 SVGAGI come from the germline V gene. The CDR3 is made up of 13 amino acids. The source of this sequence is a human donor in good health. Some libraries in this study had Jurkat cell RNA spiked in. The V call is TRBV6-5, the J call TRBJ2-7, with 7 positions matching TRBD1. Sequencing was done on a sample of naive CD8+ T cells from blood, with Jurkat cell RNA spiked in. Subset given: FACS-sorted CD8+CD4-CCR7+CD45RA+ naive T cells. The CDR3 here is CASGSPGGYEQYF. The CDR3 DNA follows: TGTGCCAGCGGTTCTCCAGGGGGCTACGAGCAGTACTTC.